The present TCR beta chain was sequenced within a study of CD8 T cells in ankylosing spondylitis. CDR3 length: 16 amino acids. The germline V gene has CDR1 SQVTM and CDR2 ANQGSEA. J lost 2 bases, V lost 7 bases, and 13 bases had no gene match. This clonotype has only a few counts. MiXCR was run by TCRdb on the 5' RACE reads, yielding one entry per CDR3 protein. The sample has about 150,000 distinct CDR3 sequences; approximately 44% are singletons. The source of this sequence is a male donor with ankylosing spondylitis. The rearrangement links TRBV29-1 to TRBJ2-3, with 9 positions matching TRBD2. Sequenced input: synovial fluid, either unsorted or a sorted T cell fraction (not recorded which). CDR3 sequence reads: CSGSGTSSSHTDTQYF. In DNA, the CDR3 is TGCAGCGGATCCGGGACTAGCTCCTCACACACAGATACGCAGTATTTT.